Shown below are 27 T cell receptor beta chains from a single sample sequenced in a study of cytomegalovirus exposure and HLA in healthy donors. The PCR had 60 Vbeta and 13 Jbeta primers. Clones were read by immunoSEQ multiplex PCR, and TCRdb kept only the in-frame ones, dropping some. The table has roughly 180,000 clones, around 80% seen once. The material sequenced was PBMCs. The source of these receptors is a man aged 18 to 29 in good health and CMV-seronegative.

This chain uses TRBV7-2 with TRBJ1-1; possibly TRBD1 for D (6 bases). The V end lost 2 bases, the J end lost 5 bases, and 12 bases lay between the germline ends. The CDR3 runs 14 residues. The V gene's germline CDR1 is SGHTA and CDR2 FQGNSA. The CDR3 loop reads CASSLNQGRTEAFF. The CDR3, as DNA: TGTGCCAGCAGCTTAAACCAGGGGCGGACTGAAGCTTTCTTT.

The V gene is TRBV5-1, the J gene TRBJ2-3, with D uncertain. Looked up from germline, CDR1 is SGHRS and CDR2 is YFSETQ. V was shortened by 4 bases and J by 2 bases, with 14 bases between the two germline ends. The CDR3 length is 15 residues. As DNA, the CDR3 is TGCGCCAGCAGCCCGCTTGGCGGCCACACAGATACGCAGTATTTT. This translates into CASSPLGGHTDTQYF.

Concerning this clone itself: At one of its ends the junction is not consistent with the germline gene, which may arise from a read error. The genes are TRBV4-1 and TRBJ2-7; 8 bases line up with TRBD1. CDR1 is MGHRA and CDR2 is YSYEKL in the germline V gene. The CDR3 runs 12 residues. The CDR3 bases are TGCGCCAGCAGCCTGGGGACAGGCCCTAGGCACTTC. Amino acids: CASSLGTGPRHF.

The chain couples TRBV7-2 to TRBJ2-1, with D uncertain. The length of the CDR3 is 12 residues. The V gene's germline CDR1 is SGHTA and CDR2 FQGNSA. The V gene lost 7 bases and the J gene lost 7 bases, with 11 bases spanning the gap. The CDR3: CASKPGGNEQFF. The CDR3 DNA reads as TGTGCCAGCAAACCTGGCGGAAATGAGCAGTTCTTC.

J is TRBJ1-1 and V is TRBV9; possibly TRBD1 for D (6 bases). The germline CDR1 and CDR2 sequences are SGDLS and YYNGEE. The CDR3 is made up of 15 amino acids. V lost 0 bases and J lost 5, with 14 bases in between. The CDR3 here is CASSVASGQGTEAFF. The CDR3 bases are TGTGCCAGCAGCGTAGCTTCGGGGCAGGGGACTGAAGCTTTCTTT. Full variable domain (remainder filled in from reference TRBV9 and TRBJ1-1): DSGVTQTPKHLITATGQRVTLRCSPRSGDLSVYWYQQSLDQGLQFLIQYYNGEERAKGNILERFSAQQFPDLHSELNLSSLELGDSALYFCASSVASGQGTEAFFGQGTRLTVV.

This clone was recorded a few times. This chain joins TRBV2 and TRBJ2-5; tentative D call: TRBD1 (6 bases). The ends were cut back, 2 bases at V and 0 bases at J, with 13 bases in the middle. CDR1 SNHLY and CDR2 FYNNEI come from the germline V gene. CDR3 length: 16 residues. CDR3 sequence reads: CASSEIWGLHQETQYF. CDR3 in DNA: TGTGCCAGCAGTGAAATTTGGGGGCTCCACCAAGAGACCCAGTACTTC.

The gene calls are TRBV14 and TRBJ2-1, with TRBD1 identical over 7 bases. Germline lookup yields CDR1 SGHDN and CDR2 FVKESK. Losses at the gene ends were 4 bases for V and 8 bases for J; bases not matched to a gene: 11. The CDR3 is 15 amino acids. CDR3 protein: CASSPRQGRIDEQFF. In DNA form, the CDR3 reads TGTGCCAGCAGCCCACGACAGGGCCGGATCGATGAGCAGTTCTTC.

As for this clone: At one end the junction does not follow the germline gene, possibly because of a read error. The chain uses TRBV7-7 and TRBJ2-2; 10 bases align to TRBD2. From germline, CDR1 is SSHAT and CDR2 FNYEAQ (reference sequence). The CDR3 spans 16 residues. As DNA, the CDR3 is TGTGCTAGCAGCCCGGGGGCTAGCGGGGGCACCGGGGAGCTGTTTTTT. Translated, it gives CASSPGASGGTGELFF.

The rearrangement links TRBV29-1 to TRBJ2-3; D not resolved. This CDR3 is 14 amino acids long. CDR1 is SQVTM and CDR2 is ANQGSEA in the germline V gene. V was shortened by 1 base and J by 4 bases, with 12 bases between the two germline ends. Here the CDR3 reads CSVEVSEAPDTQYF. CDR3 bases: TGCAGCGTTGAAGTCAGTGAGGCACCAGATACGCAGTATTTT.

The CDR3 sequence is CASSFLQVNTEAFF. The CDR3 DNA sequence: TGTGCCAGCAGCTTCCTCCAGGTGAACACTGAAGCTTTCTTT. V usage is TRBV14 and J usage is TRBJ1-1; D remains ambiguous. This CDR3 is 14 amino acids long. Trimming took 5 bases from V and 0 from J, leaving 10 bases between them. The germline gives CDR1 SGHDN, CDR2 FVKESK.

V and J are TRBV18 and TRBJ2-7, with D perhaps TRBD1 (5 bases). In germline, CDR1 is KGHSH, CDR2 LQKENI. This CDR3 is 12 amino acids long. Trimming took off 6 bases at V and 3 bases at J, with 9 bases between the two ends. The CDR3 DNA reads as TGTGCCAGCTCCGACAGTGGCTACGAGCAGTACTTC. Protein product: CASSDSGYEQYF.

The V and J genes are TRBV11-2 and TRBJ2-2; 10 positions match TRBD2. The CDR3 extends over 16 amino acids. V trimming: 2 bases; J trimming: 5 bases; junction bases outside the gene matches: 5. The germline V gene has CDR1 SGHAT and CDR2 FQNNGV. The CDR3 DNA reads as TGTGCCAGCAGCTTATCTAGCGGGAGTCGTACCGGGGAGCTGTTTTTT. It encodes CASSLSSGSRTGELFF.

The chain uses TRBV15 and TRBJ2-5; 8 positions match TRBD1. CDR3 length: 14 amino acids. Looked up from germline, CDR1 is LNHNV and CDR2 is YYDKDF (reference sequence). V trimming: 0 bases; J trimming: 5 bases; junction bases outside the gene matches: 2. This CDR3 is CATSRDPGGETQYF. CDR3 coding DNA: TGTGCCACCAGCAGAGATCCAGGGGGCGAGACCCAGTACTTC.

This sequence joins TRBV7-9 and TRBJ2-3, with D tentatively TRBD1 (5 bases). Germline loops: CDR1 SEHNR, CDR2 FQNEAQ (reference sequence). The CDR3 has 15 amino acids. Trimming cost V 2 bases and J 1 base, with 10 bases left between them. In DNA form, the CDR3 reads TGTGCCAGCAGCTTAATCAGGGCTGGCACAGATACGCAGTATTTT. Translation: CASSLIRAGTDTQYF.

This chain connects TRBV5-4 to TRBJ1-4; D unclear. Germline V lookup: CDR1 SGHNT, CDR2 YYREEE (reference sequence). V lost 4 bases, J lost 2 bases, and 18 bases lay in between. This CDR3 region has 17 residues. This CDR3 reads CASSPGSGPPTNEKLFF. For the CDR3, the DNA is TGTGCCAGCAGCCCCGGAAGTGGGCCCCCGACTAATGAAAAACTGTTTTTT.

This sequence joins TRBV9 and TRBJ1-5; D possibly corresponds to TRBD1 (5 bases). The CDR3 is made up of 15 amino acids. V was shortened by 5 bases and J by 6 bases, with 18 bases between the two germline ends. Per the germline V gene, CDR1 is SGDLS and CDR2 is YYNGEE. The CDR3, as DNA: TGTGCCAGCAGTCGAACCGAAGGGGTCGGTCAGCCCCAGCATTTT. It codes for CASSRTEGVGQPQHF.

V is TRBV5-1 and J is TRBJ2-7; D remains unclear. V was cut by 4 bases and J by 2 bases, with 7 bases left in between. The CDR3 spans 12 residues. Germline values: CDR1 SGHRS, CDR2 YFSETQ. The CDR3 protein is CASSGSAYEQYF. CDR3 nucleotide sequence: TGCGCCAGCAGCGGCTCTGCCTACGAGCAGTACTTC.

The gene calls are TRBV10-3 and TRBJ2-7, with 11 bases identical to TRBD2. After removal of 3 bases from V and 4 bases from J, the junction contained 11 bases not matched to a gene. The CDR3 is 17 residues long. Germline values: CDR1 ENHRY, CDR2 SYGVKD. The CDR3 spells CAISDVETSGTEYEQYF. As DNA, the CDR3 is TGTGCCATCAGTGACGTCGAGACTAGCGGGACGGAATACGAGCAGTACTTC.

This clone has only one observation. The chain carries TRBV28 and TRBJ2-7; 7 nucleotides match TRBD1. The CDR3 consists of 13 residues. J lost 5 bases, V lost 6 bases, and 7 bases had no gene match. Germline-derived CDR1 and CDR2 are MDHEN and SYDVKM. Here the CDR3 DNA reads TGTGCCAGCAGCCTGACAGGGTTCAACGAGCAGTACTTC. It yields the protein CASSLTGFNEQYF.

This chain connects TRBV7-9 to TRBJ2-1; 7 bases are shared with TRBD2. The V gene end was trimmed by 8 bases and the J gene end by 6 bases; junction bases not matched to a gene: 7. The CDR3 runs 13 residues. Looked up from germline, CDR1 is SEHNR and CDR2 is FQNEAQ (reference sequence). The CDR3: CASQQSGGNEQFF. CDR3 coding DNA: TGTGCCAGCCAGCAGTCGGGGGGCAATGAGCAGTTCTTC. Full variable domain (outside the CDR3, taken from reference TRBV7-9 and TRBJ2-1): DTGVSQNPRHKITKRGQNVTFRCDPISEHNRLYWYRQTLGQGPEFLTYFQNEAQLEKSRLLSDRFSAERPKGSFSTLEIQRTEQGDSAMYLCASQQSGGNEQFFGPGTRLTVL.

The count of this clone is one. This chain joins TRBV5-5 and TRBJ2-3, with TRBD2 matching over 9 bases. There are 14 residues in the CDR3. J gave up 1 base and V 5 bases, and 2 bases lay outside the gene matches. CDR1 is SGHKS, CDR2 YYEKEE, per germline (reference sequence). DNA for the CDR3: TGTGCCAGCAGTTTAGCGGGGGGCACAGATACGCAGTATTTT. It yields the protein CASSLAGGTDTQYF.

V usage is TRBV11-1 and J usage is TRBJ2-2; the D is unclear. The CDR3 length is 14 residues. CDR1 is SGHAT, CDR2 FQDESV, per germline (reference sequence). V shed 5 bases and J shed 1 base, with 8 bases lying between them. In nucleotides, the CDR3 is TGTGCCAGCAGCACCGCACAGAACACCGGGGAGCTGTTTTTT. Protein product: CASSTAQNTGELFF.

The chain joins TRBV30 to TRBJ2-7; D uncertain. CDR1 is GTSNPN and CDR2 is SVGIG in the germline V gene (reference sequence). The CDR3 runs to 11 residues. V lost 3 bases and J 6 bases, leaving 9 bases between the germline ends. CDR3 DNA sequence: TGTGCCTGGAGCTCTGGGCGCGAGCAGTACTTC. Amino acid sequence: CAWSSGREQYF.

The chain links TRBV28 to TRBJ2-7, with 7 bases aligning to TRBD2. Germline CDR1 reads MDHEN; CDR2 reads SYDVKM. V lost 3 bases, J lost 2 bases, and 7 bases stayed unmatched. The CDR3 totals 15 residues. CDR3 region: CASSFGGRHTYEQYF. CDR3 DNA sequence: TGTGCCAGCAGTTTCGGCGGGAGACACACCTACGAGCAGTACTTC.

The genes are TRBV11-1 and TRBJ2-7; weak D call: TRBD1 (6 bases). The CDR3 covers 15 residues. Between the trimmed V and J ends, which lost 5 bases and 2 bases, there was a span of 16 bases. Germline CDR1 is SGHAT and CDR2 is FQDESV (reference sequence). The CDR3 coding sequence is TGTGCCAGCAGCAGAAACACGGGGACACCCTACGAGCAGTACTTC. Amino acids: CASSRNTGTPYEQYF.

The table lists this clone with a few counts. The gene calls are TRBV4-3 and TRBJ2-2; 11 bases are a match to TRBD2. The junction had 9 bases not matched to a gene; V was cut back by 0 bases and J by 6 bases. Germline V gene data show CDR1 as LGHNA and CDR2 as YSLEER. The CDR3 extends over 18 amino acids. This CDR3 is CASSQEVVAGGYSGELFF. The CDR3 bases are TGCGCCAGCAGCCAAGAGGTTGTAGCGGGAGGGTACTCCGGGGAGCTGTTTTTT.

The chain links TRBV2 to TRBJ1-1, with D tentatively TRBD1 (6 bases). V dropped 3 bases and J dropped 3 bases, with 14 bases sitting between them. The CDR3 is 15 residues long. Germline loops: CDR1 SNHLY, CDR2 FYNNEI. CDR3 in amino acids: CASSDVRGRDTEAFF. CDR3 DNA sequence: TGTGCCAGCAGTGATGTAAGGGGGAGGGACACTGAAGCTTTCTTT.